One and the same sample provided the 26 T cell receptor beta chains below, sequenced in a study of cytomegalovirus exposure and HLA in healthy donors. PCR amplification relied on 60 Vbeta primers (plus 13 Jbeta primers). TCRdb's copy holds only in-frame clones and misses some; the assay was immunoSEQ multiplex PCR. The table includes about 180,000 clones, approximately 80% detected once. The sequenced sample was PBMCs. These receptors came from a woman aged 25-40 years in good health and CMV-seronegative.

This sequence joins TRBV29-1 and TRBJ1-1; no clear D. Germline V lookup: CDR1 SQVTM, CDR2 ANQGSEA. Trimming removed 4 bases from V and 4 bases from J, with 13 bases in between. The CDR3 loop spans 13 amino acids. The CDR3 reads CSVVRGIGTEAFF. In DNA form, the CDR3 reads TGCAGCGTTGTGCGGGGTATTGGCACTGAAGCTTTCTTT.

This clone appeared a single time. The rearrangement joins TRBV28 to TRBJ2-1; 10 bases fit TRBD2. V lost 10 bases, J lost 4 bases, and 10 bases stayed unmatched. This CDR3 is 15 amino acids long. The V gene's germline CDR1 is MDHEN and CDR2 SYDVKM. CDR3 protein: CATDKLAGPYNEQFF. The DNA for the CDR3 is TGTGCCACCGACAAACTAGCGGGACCTTACAATGAGCAGTTCTTC.

This chain uses TRBV7-9 with TRBJ1-1, with 8 bases fitting TRBD1. CDR1 and CDR2 from the germline V gene are SEHNR and FQNEAQ (reference sequence). V was pared by 7 bases and J by 5 bases, with 9 bases of the junction left unmatched. CDR3 length equals 14 residues. Written as DNA, the CDR3 is TGTGCCAGCATGATACAGGGGGGATGGACTGAAGCTTTCTTT. It specifies CASMIQGGWTEAFF.

This clone was seen only a few times. The chain carries TRBV5-5 and TRBJ1-2; the D is unclear. The V end was cut by 2 bases, the J end by 3 bases, with 8 bases between. The CDR3 has 13 amino acids. Germline assignment: CDR1 SGHKS and CDR2 YYEKEE (reference sequence). The CDR3 DNA is TGTGCCAGCAGCTTAGGAACAGACTATGGCTACACCTTC. Translation: CASSLGTDYGYTF.

This clone was seen only once. Sequence at one end of the junction differs from germline and may be a read error. The J gene is TRBJ2-6, the V gene TRBV7-8; tentatively, D is TRBD1 (5 bases). CDR1 SGHVS and CDR2 FQNEAQ come from the germline V gene. CDR3 length: 17 amino acids. CDR3 DNA sequence: TGTGCCAGCAGCTTAGAAGTTAGTTCGGCTGGGGCCAACGGCCTGACTTTC. Translating gives CASSLEVSSAGANGLTF.

This clone showed up just once. This chain joins TRBV6-5 and TRBJ2-1, with 8 bases fitting TRBD1. The germline V gene encodes CDR1 MNHEY and CDR2 SVGAGI. J was trimmed by 7 bases and V by 5 bases; bases with no gene match: 10. The CDR3 runs 15 residues. As DNA, the CDR3 is TGTGCCAGCAGTACCAGCGGACAGGGTAGAAATGAGCAGTTCTTC. Protein product: CASSTSGQGRNEQFF.

Worth noting for this clone: The junction departs from germline at one end; a sequencing error may be responsible. The J gene is TRBJ2-7, the V gene TRBV6-1, with D uncertain. The germline V gene encodes CDR1 MNHNS and CDR2 SASEGT. This CDR3 comprises 15 residues. The CDR3 region is CASIRRTDPSDEQYF. The CDR3 bases are TGTGCCAGCATTAGAAGAACAGATCCCTCCGACGAGCAGTACTTC.

This clone appeared a single time. The V and J genes are TRBV19 and TRBJ1-1, with TRBD1 identical over 8 bases. Germline CDR1 reads LNHDA; CDR2 reads SQIVND (reference sequence). The CDR3 runs to 14 residues. J gave up 0 bases and V 7 bases, and 4 bases lay outside the gene matches. The CDR3 is CASKGDRLNTEAFF. The CDR3 DNA sequence: TGTGCCAGTAAAGGGGACAGGCTGAACACTGAAGCTTTCTTT.

This clone came up a few times. The chain carries TRBV19 and TRBJ2-7; maybe TRBD2 (6 bases). This CDR3 spans 20 amino acids. CDR1 and CDR2 from the germline V gene are LNHDA and SQIVND (reference sequence). The V gene lost 6 bases and the J gene lost 9 bases, with 39 bases spanning the gap. CDR3 loop: CASSAEEGEDPYERFGGQYF. The CDR3 coding sequence is TGTGCCAGTAGCGCCGAGGAGGGCGAGGACCCCTACGAGCGATTTGGGGGGCAGTACTTC.

In its sample, this clone was seen once. The genes are TRBV9 and TRBJ2-3; D gene ambiguous. The germline V gene encodes CDR1 SGDLS and CDR2 YYNGEE. CDR3 length: 15 residues. Trimming took 0 bases from V and 1 from J, leaving 9 bases between them. The CDR3 DNA is TGTGCCAGCAGCGTAGCTCAAGCCCGCACAGATACGCAGTATTTT. Translated, it gives CASSVAQARTDTQYF.

The table lists this clone with a few counts. The rearrangement joins TRBV28 to TRBJ2-7, with D possibly matching TRBD2 (5 bases). Trimming stripped 3 bases from V and 4 bases from J, with 7 bases between. The CDR3 extends over 12 amino acids. CDR1 and CDR2 from the germline V gene are MDHEN and SYDVKM. In DNA, the CDR3 is TGTGCCAGCAGTTTGCCGGGATACGAGCAGTACTTC. Translation: CASSLPGYEQYF.

This chain links TRBV2 with TRBJ2-7, with a possible D match to TRBD1 (6 bases). CDR3 length: 13 amino acids. Trimming cost V 7 bases and J 0 bases, with 10 bases left between them. The V gene's germline CDR1 is SNHLY and CDR2 FYNNEI. The CDR3 is CASTGGLSYEQYF. In DNA, the CDR3 is TGTGCCAGCACTGGGGGCCTCTCCTACGAGCAGTACTTC.

The chain couples TRBV2 to TRBJ2-1; TRBD2 matches at 7 bases. This CDR3 is built from 17 residues. V dropped 4 bases and J dropped 4; count of bases not matched to a gene: 13. The germline gives CDR1 SNHLY, CDR2 FYNNEI. CDR3 DNA sequence: TGTGCCAGCAGTGGTCTCCTAGCGGACATTAAGTACAATGAGCAGTTCTTC. This sequence encodes CASSGLLADIKYNEQFF.

The chain carries TRBV5-4 and TRBJ2-7; D is uncertain. The V end lost 0 bases, the J end lost 0 bases, and 7 bases lay between the germline ends. Germline values: CDR1 SGHNT, CDR2 YYREEE (reference sequence). The CDR3 spans 14 residues. DNA of the CDR3: TGTGCCAGCAGCTTGGGCTCCTACTCCTACGAGCAGTACTTC. Its protein is CASSLGSYSYEQYF.

The rearrangement joins TRBV7-9 to TRBJ2-5; 12 bases line up with TRBD2. CDR1 SEHNR and CDR2 FQNEAQ come from the germline V gene (reference sequence). V lost 5 bases to trimming and J lost 2 bases; unmatched junction nucleotides: 12. There are 18 residues in the CDR3. For the CDR3, the DNA is TGTGCCAGCAGCCCTCCCCTAGCGGGAGGGAAACGGCAAGAGACCCAGTACTTC. Translated, it gives CASSPPLAGGKRQETQYF. Full variable domain (remainder filled in from reference TRBV7-9 and TRBJ2-5): DTGVSQNPRHKITKRGQNVTFRCDPISEHNRLYWYRQTLGQGPEFLTYFQNEAQLEKSRLLSDRFSAERPKGSFSTLEIQRTEQGDSAMYLCASSPPLAGGKRQETQYFGPGTRLLVL.

The chain has TRBV10-1 and TRBJ1-1; the D is unclear. The V gene lost 9 bases and the J gene lost 1 base, with 12 bases spanning the gap. The CDR3 is 13 residues long. CDR1 is WNHNN, CDR2 SYGVQD, per germline (reference sequence). The DNA of the CDR3 is TGCGCCAGTAGAACGGAGGAGAACACTGAAGCTTTCTTT. The encoded protein is CASRTEENTEAFF.

As for this clone: Compared with germline, one end of the junction differs, possibly owing to a read error. The rearrangement uses TRBV6-5 and TRBJ2-6, with D tentatively TRBD1 (5 bases). Germline loops: CDR1 MNHEY, CDR2 SVGAGI. The CDR3 is 16 residues long. The CDR3 loop is CASSYSRFSGANGLTF. The CDR3 bases are TGTGCCAGCAGTTACTCGAGGTTCTCTGGGGCCAACGGCCTGACTTTC.

The V call is TRBV6-6, the J call TRBJ1-2; 10 bases align to TRBD1. Germline CDR1 and CDR2: MNHNY and SVGAGI (reference sequence). CDR3 length equals 16 residues. V shed 2 bases, J shed 7 bases, and the junction held 10 bases outside the gene matches. The CDR3 nucleotides read TGTGCCAGCAGTTACCGTGGACAGGGGGGGGACTCTGGCTACACCTTC. Translating it yields CASSYRGQGGDSGYTF.

The chain carries TRBV5-6 and TRBJ1-1; D perhaps matches TRBD1 (5 bases). V lost 1 base, J lost 0 bases, and 16 bases lay in between. The germline gives CDR1 SGHDT, CDR2 YYEEEE. The CDR3 is 17 residues long. The CDR3 DNA reads as TGTGCCAGCAGCTTGTGGGGGGGTTCACCGATGAACACTGAAGCTTTCTTT. As protein: CASSLWGGSPMNTEAFF. The full variable domain, with the rest looked up from reference TRBV5-6 and TRBJ1-1, is DAGVTQSPTHLIKTRGQQVTLRCSPKSGHDTVSWYQQALGQGPQFIFQYYEEEERQRGNFPDRFSGHQFPNYSSELNVNALLLGDSALYLCASSLWGGSPMNTEAFFGQGTRLTVV.

V is TRBV9 and J is TRBJ2-7, with 14 bases matching TRBD2. Per the germline V gene, CDR1 is SGDLS and CDR2 is YYNGEE. With V trimmed by 3 bases and J by 4 bases, 3 bases remained unmatched. This CDR3 comprises 15 residues. DNA for the CDR3: TGTGCCAGCAGCGCGACTAGCGGGAGGGCTTACGAGCAGTACTTC. Translating gives CASSATSGRAYEQYF.

A word on this clone: One junction end disagrees with the germline gene, perhaps due to a read error. This chain joins TRBV30 and TRBJ2-6, with D possibly TRBD1 on 5 matching bases. The CDR3 sequence is 13 residues long. Germline lookup yields CDR1 GTSNPN and CDR2 SVGIG (reference sequence). The CDR3 loop reads CAWKATGANGLTF. DNA for the CDR3: TGTGCCTGGAAAGCGACTGGGGCCAACGGCCTGACTTTC. The full variable domain, in which reference TRBV30 and TRBJ2-6 provide the parts outside the CDR3, is SQTIHQWPATLVQPVGSPLSLECTVEGTSNPNLYWYRQAAGRGLQLLFYSVGIGQISSEVPQNLSASRPQDRQFILSSKKLLLSDSGFYLCAWKATGANGLTFGAGSRLTVL.

The V and J genes are TRBV9 and TRBJ2-1; 7 nucleotides align to TRBD2. Trimming took 4 bases from V and 4 from J; bases not matched to a gene: 2. Germline loops: CDR1 SGDLS, CDR2 YYNGEE. CDR3 length equals 13 residues. In DNA, the CDR3 is TGTGCCAGCAGCCCGCGGGGGTACAATGAGCAGTTCTTC. Its protein product is CASSPRGYNEQFF.

V usage is TRBV28 and J usage is TRBJ1-4; 7 positions match TRBD1. This CDR3 has 17 residues. The J segment lost 2 bases and the V segment lost 8 bases, leaving 14 bases of the junction unmatched. Germline V gene data show CDR1 as MDHEN and CDR2 as SYDVKM. CDR3 loop: CASPPAGGGMTNEKLFF. The CDR3 DNA reads TGTGCCAGCCCCCCAGCTGGAGGGGGCATGACTAATGAAAAACTGTTTTTT.

The J gene is TRBJ1-1, the V gene TRBV12-5; D gene uncertain. Trimming removed 7 bases from V and 0 bases from J, with 12 bases in between. The CDR3 consists of 14 residues. CDR1 and CDR2 (germline): LGHNT, FRNRAP. Here the CDR3 reads CASASGSMNTEAFF. CDR3 coding DNA: TGTGCTAGTGCGTCGGGTAGTATGAACACTGAAGCTTTCTTT.

This sequence joins TRBV6-5 and TRBJ2-1; TRBD2 agrees at 8 bases. This CDR3 comprises 15 residues. With V trimmed by 7 bases and J by 2 bases, 7 bases remained unmatched. From germline, CDR1 is MNHEY and CDR2 SVGAGI. CDR3 in DNA: TGTGCCAGCATTAAGGCGGGGGGAGCCTACAATGAGCAGTTCTTC. Protein sequence: CASIKAGGAYNEQFF.

This rearrangement joins TRBV20-1 to TRBJ2-3; D is unclear. Trimming removed 3 bases from V and 5 bases from J, with 3 bases in between. In germline, CDR1 is DFQATT, CDR2 SNEGSKA (reference sequence). The CDR3 has 10 residues. The DNA for the CDR3 is TGCAGTGCTAGGCGAGATACGCAGTATTTT. This encodes CSARRDTQYF.